A selection of T cell receptor beta chains follows, all from one sample in a study of blood T cell repertoires in COVID-19. Profiling relied on immunoSEQ multiplex PCR, and the TCRdb table lists in-frame clones only, not all of them. Of around 210,000 clones in the sample, around 90% were seen once. The specimen was peripheral blood. The receptors originated from a man aged 18-30 years with active or convalescent COVID-19. Each CDR3 is given with its conserved first and last residue. A D gene is named only where the DNA matches it firmly. Only part of the rows carry a size: once, few, many, or a class if the clone is expanded.

TRBV28	TRBJ1-2	.	once	TGTGCCAGCTTACGCGGGCCCGGGGGCTATGGCTACACCTTC	CASLRGPGGYGYTF
TRBV28	TRBJ2-5	TRBD2	few	TGTGCCAGCAGTCCGCCCGGACTAGCGGGAGTGGAGACCCAGTACTTC	CASSPPGLAGVETQYF
TRBV7-8	TRBJ1-5	.	.	TGTGCCAGCAGCCCTGGGAGAAATCAGCCCCAGCATTTT	CASSPGRNQPQHF
TRBV6-1	TRBJ1-5	.	.	TGTGCCAGCAGTGGGGGGGTGGGCGTGAGCAATCAGCCCCAGCATTTT	CASSGGVGVSNQPQHF
TRBV7-2	TRBJ2-1	TRBD2	.	TGTGCCAGCAGCTTAGGAGAGTGGCGGGAGACGTTGGATGAGCAGTTCTTC	CASSLGEWRETLDEQFF
TRBV13	TRBJ2-7	TRBD2	.	TGTGCCAGCAGCACGAAGACTAGCGGGAGGTCCTACGAGCAGTACTTC	CASSTKTSGRSYEQYF
TRBV12-3/TRBV12-4	TRBJ1-5	TRBD1	.	TGTGCCAGCGGACACAGGGGTAATCAGCCCCAGCATTTT	CASGHRGNQPQHF
TRBV14	TRBJ1-2	TRBD1	.	TGTGCCAGCAGCCTCCGACAGGGGGGCAGACTAGACTATGGCTACACCTTC	CASSLRQGGRLDYGYTF
TRBV10-3	TRBJ1-1	.	once	TGTGCCATCAGTGACCCCACGGTGGTTGAAGCTTTCTTT	CAISDPTVVEAFF
TRBV11-2	TRBJ2-3	.	.	TGTGCCAGCACCGTAGAGCCGTCCTACACAGATACGCAGTATTTT	CASTVEPSYTDTQYF
TRBV19	TRBJ1-4	TRBD1	.	TGTGCCAGTAGTATGGCTGGGACAGGGTTTAATGAAAAACTGTTTTTT	CASSMAGTGFNEKLFF
TRBV6-1	TRBJ2-1	TRBD2	.	TGTGCCAGCAGTGAAAGACTAGCGGGAGATCTGGGTGAGCAGTTCTTC	CASSERLAGDLGEQFF
TRBV12-3/TRBV12-4	TRBJ1-2	.	once	TGTGCCAGCAGCCTGACAGGCAACTATGGCTACACCTTC	CASSLTGNYGYTF
TRBV6-5	TRBJ1-1	.	.	TGTGCCAGCAGGACCTCGGAGGCCCGAACTATTGAAGCTTTCTTT	CASRTSEARTIEAFF
TRBV3-1/TRBV3-2	TRBJ1-5	.	.	TGTGCCAGCAGCCTAAATATAGAAAGCAATCAGCCCCAGCATTTT	CASSLNIESNQPQHF
TRBV14	TRBJ2-5	.	.	TGTGCCAGCAGCCAATCGCTCGCGGCGGGTGGGGGCGATTTGGAGTGGCAAGAGACCCAGTACTTC	CASSQSLAAGGGDLEWQETQYF
TRBV14	TRBJ2-7	.	.	TGTGCCAGCAGCCAAATACAGGGTCACTCCTACGAGCAGTACTTC	CASSQIQGHSYEQYF
TRBV28	TRBJ1-1	.	.	TGTGCCAGCAGTTTAAAGACAGTTGAAGCTTTCTTT	CASSLKTVEAFF
TRBV5-6	TRBJ1-1	.	.	TGTGCCAGCAGCCGCGACAGTATGAACACTGAAGCTTTCTTT	CASSRDSMNTEAFF
TRBV19	TRBJ1-1	TRBD1	.	TGTGCCAGTAGTGCCTGGACAGGGAATGAAGCTTTCTTT	CASSAWTGNEAFF
TRBV10-2	TRBJ2-5	.	once	TGCGCCAGCAGTGAGTCTCGGAGCGAGGGGACCCAGTACTTC	CASSESRSEGTQYF
TRBV3-1/TRBV3-2	TRBJ1-2	.	.	TGTGCCAGCAGCCAAGTCCAGAGCGGTGGCTACACCTTC	CASSQVQSGGYTF
TRBV5-1	TRBJ2-1	TRBD2	.	TGCGCCAGCAGCCCGGTGGCGGGAGGGGTTGTATTGGGCAATGAGCAGTTCTTC	CASSPVAGGVVLGNEQFF
TRBV27	TRBJ2-1	TRBD1	.	TGTGCCAGCAGTCCTGGGACAGCTGGGGTCAATGAGCAGTTCTTC	CASSPGTAGVNEQFF
TRBV6-2/TRBV6-3	TRBJ2-7	TRBD2	.	TGTGCCAGCAGCCTCCGGACTAGCGGTGTATACGAGCAGTACTTC	CASSLRTSGVYEQYF
TRBV5-4	TRBJ2-3	.	.	TGTGCCAGCAGCGTGGACAGACAATATACGCAGTATTTT	CASSVDRQYTQYF
TRBV7-2	TRBJ2-7	TRBD1	.	TGTGCCAGCAGCTGGACAGGGGGACTCTACGAGCAGTACTTC	CASSWTGGLYEQYF
TRBV28	TRBJ1-2	.	.	TGTGCCAGCAGTTCCCAGGGGCGGGCCTATGGCTACACCTTC	CASSSQGRAYGYTF